The 27 T cell receptor beta chains in this list originate from one sample, sequenced in a study of blood T cell repertoires in COVID-19. Measured with immunoSEQ multiplex PCR; TCRdb has only the in-frame clones, and not every one. Of 90,000 to 100,000 clones in the sample, about 80% were seen once. Sequences were obtained from peripheral blood. The receptors were sampled from a man between 65 and 85 years old with acute or convalescent COVID-19.

The V gene is TRBV4-2, the J gene TRBJ2-1, with TRBD1 matching over 10 bases. The CDR3 has 15 residues. The ends lost 4 bases at V and 4 bases at J; junction bases unmatched: 4. Germline CDR1 and CDR2: LGHNA and YNFKEQ. CDR3 in DNA: TGTGCCAGCAGCCGCCGGGACAGGGGATACAATGAGCAGTTCTTC. Its translation is CASSRRDRGYNEQFF.

This chain connects TRBV6-5 to TRBJ2-7; 9 bases align to TRBD2. In germline, CDR1 is MNHEY, CDR2 SVGAGI. V was clipped by 2 bases and J by 5 bases; unmatched bases: 7. The CDR3 is 15 residues long. Here the CDR3 reads CASSYLRTSAHEQYF. The CDR3 bases are TGTGCCAGCAGTTACCTTAGGACTAGCGCCCACGAGCAGTACTTC.

The V and J genes are TRBV11-2 and TRBJ2-2; D gene uncertain. The ends were cut back, 0 bases at V and 6 bases at J, with 5 bases in the middle. This CDR3 is built from 13 residues. Germline-derived CDR1 and CDR2 are SGHAT and FQNNGV. CDR3 in DNA: TGTGCCAGCAGCTTAGAGCCGGCCGGGGAGCTGTTTTTT. This gives the protein CASSLEPAGELFF.

The V and J genes are TRBV13 and TRBJ2-3; TRBD1 matches 10 bases. CDR3 length: 19 amino acids. Germline CDR1 PRHDT, CDR2 FYEKMQ (reference sequence). V lost 5 bases, J lost 2 bases, and 16 bases stayed unmatched. Here the CDR3 DNA reads TGTGCCAGCAGCCCTTTAAAAATTCTTGGGACAGGGGCCACAGATACGCAGTATTTT. Protein product: CASSPLKILGTGATDTQYF.

The rearrangement uses TRBV3-1 (or the pseudogene TRBV3-2) and TRBJ2-5; TRBD1 matches 10 bases. The CDR3 runs to 16 residues. J was trimmed by 7 bases and V by 5 bases; bases with no gene match: 13. Per the germline V gene, CDR1 is LGHDT and CDR2 is YNNKEL (reference sequence). CDR3 protein: CASSSSPGQGPPTQYF. The CDR3 nucleotides read TGTGCCAGCAGCTCCAGTCCGGGACAGGGGCCGCCGACCCAGTACTTC.

The rearrangement uses TRBV7-2 and TRBJ2-6; a possible D gene is TRBD2 (6 bases). Germline CDR1 reads SGHTA; CDR2 reads FQGNSA. The CDR3 covers 18 residues. V was pared by 7 bases and J by 4 bases, with 23 bases between. The CDR3 DNA reads TGTGCCAGCACCCCCATCCGGGGGACGACTCTCGGGGCCAACGTCCTGACTTTC. Its protein is CASTPIRGTTLGANVLTF.

CDR3 in DNA: TGTGCCTGGAGGAATCTGTTTTCCCGCTATCCCTACGAGCAGTACTTC. Protein sequence: CAWRNLFSRYPYEQYF. This sequence joins TRBV30 and TRBJ2-7; D uncertain. CDR1 and CDR2 from the germline V gene are GTSNPN and SVGIG (reference sequence). Trimming stripped 3 bases from V and 2 bases from J, with 20 bases between. This CDR3 spans 16 amino acids.

The rearrangement links TRBV5-6 to TRBJ1-4; TRBD1 matches at 8 bases. Germline V gene data show CDR1 as SGHDT and CDR2 as YYEEEE. CDR3 length: 15 residues. Unmatched junction bases numbered 7, after V lost 1 base and J lost 8 bases. The CDR3 protein is CASSLRGQEREKLFF. The CDR3 DNA reads TGTGCCAGCAGCTTGCGGGGACAGGAAAGAGAAAAACTGTTTTTT.

This clone was seen a few times. The chain links TRBV7-8 to TRBJ1-6; TRBD1 agrees at 9 bases. CDR3 length equals 16 residues. Germline trimming cut 2 bases from V and 10 bases from J; bases unmatched to any gene: 9. CDR1 and CDR2 from the germline V gene are SGHVS and FQNEAQ. The CDR3 sequence: CASSLPLGQGRSPLHF. The CDR3 coding sequence is TGTGCCAGCAGCTTACCTTTGGGACAGGGAAGATCACCCCTCCACTTT.

The chain employs TRBV6-1 and TRBJ1-2; D not certain. This CDR3 has 11 residues. Germline V CDR1 and CDR2: MNHNS, SASEGT. V was shortened by 3 bases and J by 11 bases, with 10 bases between the two germline ends. CDR3 sequence reads: CASSESVRYTF. The CDR3 DNA sequence: TGTGCCAGCAGTGAGTCGGTCCGGTACACCTTC.

The J gene is TRBJ2-7, the V gene TRBV7-2; D is uncertain. The CDR3 covers 13 residues. V dropped 3 bases and J dropped 3 bases, with 9 bases sitting between them. Germline loops: CDR1 SGHTA, CDR2 FQGNSA. The CDR3 DNA is TGTGCCAGCAGCTTCTCCAGGAACTACGAGCAGTACTTC. Encoded protein: CASSFSRNYEQYF.

In this sample, this clone turned up once. This chain joins TRBV12-3 or TRBV12-4 and TRBJ2-1; TRBD2 might be the D (6 bases). With 2 bases removed from V and 4 bases from J, the gap between germline ends came to 6 bases. This CDR3 contains 13 residues. The CDR3 sequence: CASSLRGYNEQFF. The CDR3 DNA is TGTGCCAGCAGTTTACGGGGGTACAATGAGCAGTTCTTC.

In this sample, this clone turned up a few times. The chain carries TRBV7-2 and TRBJ2-5, with 10 bases that match TRBD2. Trimming removed 3 bases from V and 5 bases from J; junction bases left unmatched: 9. The length of the CDR3 is 16 residues. Germline V lookup: CDR1 SGHTA, CDR2 FQGNSA. The CDR3 reads CASSLGALAGRETQYF. The CDR3 bases are TGTGCCAGCAGCTTGGGGGCACTAGCGGGAAGGGAGACCCAGTACTTC.

This clone is a singleton in its sample. The rearrangement uses TRBV19 and TRBJ1-2; D not certain. Germline lookup yields CDR1 LNHDA and CDR2 SQIVND (reference sequence). The CDR3 has 13 residues. Trimming took off 6 bases at V and 0 bases at J, with 8 bases between the two ends. DNA of the CDR3: TGTGCCAGTAGCGGAGGCACTAACTATGGCTACACCTTC. It translates to CASSGGTNYGYTF.

The rearrangement links TRBV27 to TRBJ2-7; D might be TRBD2 (6 bases). CDR3 length: 15 amino acids. In germline, CDR1 is MNHEY, CDR2 SMNVEV (reference sequence). V was clipped by 6 bases and J by 3 bases, with 18 bases between them. The CDR3 DNA reads as TGTGCCAGCAGCCCGAGACTAGTTATGGACTACGAGCAGTACTTC. This gives the protein CASSPRLVMDYEQYF.

The J gene is TRBJ2-3, the V gene TRBV28, with 7 positions matching TRBD1. V lost 5 bases and J lost 2; bases outside the gene matches: 4. CDR3 length: 14 amino acids. Per germline, CDR1 MDHEN and CDR2 SYDVKM. CDR3 DNA: TGTGCCAGCAGTCCACAGGGGACCACAGATACGCAGTATTTT. It specifies CASSPQGTTDTQYF.

This clone was observed a few times. The chain joins TRBV6-5 to TRBJ1-1, with D possibly being TRBD1 (6 bases). The CDR3 has 13 residues. Per the germline V gene, CDR1 is MNHEY and CDR2 is SVGAGI. The germline V and J ends were trimmed by 5 bases and 1 base, with 8 bases remaining between them. Here the CDR3 reads CASSQQGNTEAFF. Here the CDR3 DNA reads TGTGCCAGCAGTCAACAGGGGAACACTGAAGCTTTCTTT.

This clone was picked up a small number of times. The chain employs TRBV2 and TRBJ1-4; D is perhaps TRBD1 (5 bases). CDR1 and CDR2 (germline): SNHLY, FYNNEI. V lost 6 bases and J lost 2, with 16 bases in between. The CDR3 consists of 16 residues. The CDR3 coding sequence is TGTGCCAGCAGCCCCCGCGGAGGGGAGACTAATGAAAAACTGTTTTTT. Amino acid sequence: CASSPRGGETNEKLFF.

The chain links TRBV2 to TRBJ1-5; possibly TRBD1 for D (5 bases). Germline CDR1 SNHLY, CDR2 FYNNEI. Trimming left V 8 bases short and J 5 bases short, with 7 bases between. The CDR3 is 11 residues long. CDR3 sequence reads: CASARDQPQHF. The CDR3, as DNA: TGTGCCAGCGCCAGGGATCAGCCCCAGCATTTT. Full variable domain (outside the CDR3, taken from reference TRBV2 and TRBJ1-5): EPEVTQTPSHQVTQMGQEVILRCVPISNHLYFYWYRQILGQKVEFLVSFYNNEISEKSEIFDDQFSVERPDGSNFTLKIRSTKLEDSAMYFCASARDQPQHFGDGTRLSIL.

The chain carries TRBV6-6 and TRBJ2-3; D is unclear. CDR3 size: 15 residues. Trimming removed 2 bases at V and 0 bases at J, with 9 bases between. Germline V CDR1 and CDR2: MNHNY, SVGAGI (reference sequence). In nucleotides, the CDR3 is TGTGCCAGCAGTTACGAGACACGGAGCACAGATACGCAGTATTTT. Translated, it gives CASSYETRSTDTQYF.

The chain combines TRBV7-3 with TRBJ2-5, with 10 bases matching TRBD1. This CDR3 has 16 amino acids. Germline values: CDR1 SGHTA, CDR2 FQGTGA. V lost 5 bases and J lost 0; bases outside the gene matches: 6. Written as DNA, the CDR3 is TGTGCCAGCAGCCCTGGCGGGACAGGGGACCAAGAGACCCAGTACTTC. Residues: CASSPGGTGDQETQYF.

This rearrangement joins TRBV21-1 to TRBJ1-4. TRBV21-1 is a known pseudogene. This CDR3 has 15 amino acids. The CDR3 region has the DNA TGTGCCAGCAGAGAAAGGTGGGACTCCAATGAAAAACTGTTTTTT. Translation: CASRERWDSNEKLFF.

This chain joins TRBV28 and TRBJ2-7; TRBD1 agrees at 9 bases. CDR1 MDHEN and CDR2 SYDVKM come from the germline V gene. This CDR3 spans 14 amino acids. The trim removed 6 bases at V and 6 bases at J, leaving 9 bases unmatched. The CDR3 sequence is CASSLAGTGTEQYF. Written as DNA, the CDR3 is TGTGCCAGCAGCCTTGCCGGGACAGGGACCGAGCAGTACTTC.

The V and J genes are TRBV18 and TRBJ2-7, with TRBD1 as a possible D gene (7 bases). The V gene lost 4 bases and the J gene lost 4 bases, with 17 bases spanning the gap. CDR3 length: 15 residues. Germline-derived CDR1 and CDR2 are KGHSH and LQKENI. The CDR3, as DNA: TGTGCCAGCTCACTCGACAGGGACGGGGGTTACGAGCAGTACTTC. Translation: CASSLDRDGGYEQYF.

This clone was counted a single time. This chain joins TRBV6-5 and TRBJ1-3; the match to TRBD1 covers 7 bases. Germline V lookup: CDR1 MNHEY, CDR2 SVGAGI. The junction had 1 base not matched to a gene; V was cut back by 2 bases and J by 0 bases. The CDR3 has 15 residues. Written as DNA, the CDR3 is TGTGCCAGCAGTTACGACAGGGTCTCTGGAAACACCATATATTTT. Translation gives CASSYDRVSGNTIYF.

J is TRBJ2-4 and V is TRBV27, with D tentatively TRBD1 (6 bases). This CDR3 is built from 18 residues. From germline, CDR1 is MNHEY and CDR2 SMNVEV (reference sequence). The V gene lost 1 base and the J gene lost 3 bases, with 19 bases spanning the gap. In nucleotides, the CDR3 is TGTGCCAGCAGTTTATATTCGAGGGACACTAGGGTCAAAAACATTCAGTACTTC. Translating gives CASSLYSRDTRVKNIQYF.

This sequence joins TRBV3-1 (or the pseudogene TRBV3-2) and TRBJ2-7; D may be TRBD2 (5 bases). The CDR3 extends over 17 amino acids. CDR1 LGHDT and CDR2 YNNKEL come from the germline V gene (reference sequence). Trimming cost V 4 bases and J 0 bases, with 19 bases left between them. CDR3 sequence: CASSLTTWTGISYEQYF. The CDR3 nucleotides read TGTGCCAGCAGCCTAACGACTTGGACGGGAATCTCCTACGAGCAGTACTTC.